One and the same sample provided the 30 T cell receptor beta chains below, sequenced in a study of blood T cell repertoires in COVID-19. Data came from immunoSEQ multiplex PCR; TCRdb stores just in-frame clones and leaves some out. The table has about 140,000 clones, almost 90% seen once; the top ten hold over 9.5%. Sequenced sample: peripheral blood. The receptors shown here come from a man aged 50-60 years with active or convalescent COVID-19.

This sequence joins TRBV28 and TRBJ2-1; TRBD1 matches 9 bases. The CDR3 is 15 residues long. With V trimmed by 2 bases and J by 4 bases, 3 bases remained unmatched. Germline-derived CDR1 and CDR2 are MDHEN and SYDVKM. CDR3 bases: TGTGCCAGCAGTTTAAGCGGGACAGGGTACAATGAGCAGTTCTTC. Translated: CASSLSGTGYNEQFF.

The V call is TRBV28, the J call TRBJ1-4, with a weak D call TRBD1 (6 bases). The CDR3 sequence is 14 residues long. Per germline, CDR1 MDHEN and CDR2 SYDVKM. The V gene lost 4 bases and the J gene lost 4 bases, with 10 bases spanning the gap. CDR3 bases: TGTGCCAGCAGTTCCAGGGGCTATAATGAAAAACTGTTTTTT. Translated: CASSSRGYNEKLFF.

This clone appeared once. This CDR3 is also generated by other DNA sequences in the sample. This sequence joins TRBV19 and TRBJ1-5; the match to TRBD1 covers 8 bases. CDR1 is LNHDA and CDR2 is SQIVND in the germline V gene (reference sequence). Trimming at V came to 1 base and at J to 0 bases, leaving 2 bases not matched to a gene. CDR3 length: 16 amino acids. This chain's CDR3 is CASSIAGQGSNQPQHF. The CDR3 nucleotides are TGTGCCAGTAGTATAGCTGGACAGGGTAGCAATCAGCCCCAGCATTTT.

V is TRBV30 and J is TRBJ1-2, with 7 bases identical to TRBD1. This CDR3 has 13 amino acids. Looked up from germline, CDR1 is GTSNPN and CDR2 is SVGIG (reference sequence). V was pared by 3 bases and J by 2 bases, with 3 bases of the junction left unmatched. In nucleotides, the CDR3 is TGTGCCTGGAGGGTGGGACAGAACTATGGCTACACCTTC. This codes for CAWRVGQNYGYTF.

This clone was observed a few times. V and J are TRBV7-9 and TRBJ1-5; 9 bases are shared with TRBD1. The CDR3 length is 17 residues. V lost 1 base, J lost 5 bases, and 9 bases stayed unmatched. Germline values: CDR1 SEHNR, CDR2 FQNEAQ (reference sequence). The DNA of the CDR3 is TGTGCCAGCAGCTTAGGTCCGGGACAGGGTTTTGATCAGCCCCAGCATTTT. This encodes CASSLGPGQGFDQPQHF.

The V and J genes are TRBV9 and TRBJ2-3, with 8 positions matching TRBD1. This CDR3 contains 14 residues. Trimming at V came to 3 bases and at J to 9 bases, leaving 9 bases not matched to a gene. Germline V gene data show CDR1 as SGDLS and CDR2 as YYNGEE. The CDR3 loop reads CASSAETGVGTQYF. Written as DNA, the CDR3 is TGTGCCAGCAGCGCCGAGACAGGGGTCGGGACGCAGTATTTT.

The J gene is TRBJ1-5, the V gene TRBV5-3; 7 positions agree with TRBD1. TRBV5-3 counts as an open reading frame of uncertain function. Trimming took 5 bases from V and 6 from J; bases not matched to a gene: 11. The CDR3 loop spans 15 amino acids. This chain's CDR3 is CARSFLTGTLQPQHF. The CDR3 DNA sequence: TGTGCCAGAAGTTTCCTGACAGGGACTCTTCAGCCCCAGCATTTT.

The rearrangement links TRBV2 to TRBJ1-2; D is possibly TRBD1 (5 bases). Germline CDR1 and CDR2: SNHLY and FYNNEI. The CDR3 spans 13 residues. The germline V and J ends were trimmed by 6 bases and 2 bases, with 10 bases remaining between them. This chain's CDR3 is CASREGRNYGYTF. The CDR3 nucleotides read TGTGCCAGCAGGGAGGGACGGAACTATGGCTACACCTTC. Full variable domain (remainder filled in from reference TRBV2 and TRBJ1-2): EPEVTQTPSHQVTQMGQEVILRCVPISNHLYFYWYRQILGQKVEFLVSFYNNEISEKSEIFDDQFSVERPDGSNFTLKIRSTKLEDSAMYFCASREGRNYGYTFGSGTRLTVV.

The genes are TRBV10-3 and TRBJ2-7; the match to TRBD2 covers 13 bases. CDR3 length: 15 residues. CDR1 ENHRY and CDR2 SYGVKD come from the germline V gene. The V gene end was trimmed by 6 bases and the J gene end by 1 base; junction bases not matched to a gene: 3. In DNA form, the CDR3 reads TGTGCCATCAGGACGGGACTAGCGGGATCCTACGAGCAGTACTTC. This encodes CAIRTGLAGSYEQYF.

The rearrangement joins TRBV6-2 or TRBV6-3 to TRBJ2-3; 8 positions agree with TRBD2. This CDR3 has 15 residues. The J segment lost 6 bases and the V segment lost 6 bases, leaving 11 bases of the junction unmatched. CDR1 and CDR2 from the germline V gene are MNHEY and SVGEGT. CDR3 sequence (DNA): TGTGCCAGCAGCCCACCTGCGGGAGGATCGGATACGCAGTATTTT. It codes for CASSPPAGGSDTQYF.

The V call is TRBV3-1 (or the pseudogene TRBV3-2), the J call TRBJ2-7; D remains unclear. CDR1 LGHDT and CDR2 YNNKEL come from the germline V gene (reference sequence). V lost 0 bases and J 5 bases, leaving 17 bases between the germline ends. CDR3 size: 16 residues. This CDR3 is CASSQEGTGLGDEQYF. The CDR3 DNA sequence: TGTGCCAGCAGCCAAGAAGGTACGGGTTTAGGTGACGAGCAGTACTTC.

The chain carries TRBV9 and TRBJ2-1; D may be TRBD2 (5 bases). V dropped 3 bases and J dropped 7 bases, with 11 bases sitting between them. CDR1 is SGDLS, CDR2 YYNGEE, per germline. This CDR3 has 13 amino acids. Written as DNA, the CDR3 is TGTGCCAGCAGCGAGTGGGAGCGGAATGAGCAGTTCTTC. Translating it yields CASSEWERNEQFF.

V is TRBV5-6 and J is TRBJ1-2; D remains unclear. The germline V and J ends were trimmed by 3 bases and 9 bases, with 15 bases remaining between them. The germline V gene encodes CDR1 SGHDT and CDR2 YYEEEE. CDR3 size: 13 residues. The CDR3 reads CASSYRGTMRYTF. CDR3 bases: TGTGCCAGCAGCTACCGGGGAACTATGCGCTACACCTTC.

The chain is built from TRBV28 and TRBJ1-3; 11 positions agree with TRBD1. Germline values: CDR1 MDHEN, CDR2 SYDVKM. The CDR3 contains 17 residues. After removal of 6 bases from V and 1 base from J, the junction contained 8 bases not matched to a gene. This chain's CDR3 is CASSIMGQGESGNTIYF. DNA of the CDR3: TGTGCCAGCAGCATAATGGGACAGGGGGAATCTGGAAACACCATATATTTT.

This sequence joins TRBV28 and TRBJ1-3; tentatively, D is TRBD1 (5 bases). The V gene's germline CDR1 is MDHEN and CDR2 SYDVKM. The CDR3 totals 18 residues. Between the trimmed V and J ends, which lost 2 bases and 0 bases, there was a span of 17 bases. CDR3 residues: CASSLGRATTVSGNTIYF. CDR3 nucleotide sequence: TGTGCCAGCAGTTTAGGCAGGGCCACTACGGTCTCTGGAAACACCATATATTTT.

The rearrangement uses TRBV5-8 and TRBJ1-1, with TRBD1 as a possible D gene (5 bases). The V end was cut by 6 bases, the J end by 1 base, with 16 bases between. The CDR3 spans 15 residues. From germline, CDR1 is SGHTS and CDR2 YDEGEE. CDR3 in DNA: TGTGCCAGCATCCAGGGTATGGGTAAGAACACTGAAGCTTTCTTT. It encodes CASIQGMGKNTEAFF. Full variable domain (outside the CDR3, taken from reference TRBV5-8 and TRBJ1-1): EAGVTQSPTHLIKTRGQQATLRCSPISGHTSVYWYQQALGLGLQFLLWYDEGEERNRGNFPPRFSGRQFPNYSSELNVNALELEDSALYLCASIQGMGKNTEAFFGQGTRLTVV.

Worth noting for this clone: The same CDR3 also results from other DNA sequences found in this sample. J is TRBJ2-1 and V is TRBV2, with D unclear. The germline V gene has CDR1 SNHLY and CDR2 FYNNEI. Trimming removed 4 bases at V and 6 bases at J, with 4 bases between. The CDR3 loop spans 11 amino acids. This CDR3 reads CASSGLNEQFF. The CDR3 nucleotides read TGTGCCAGCAGTGGACTCAATGAGCAGTTCTTC.

The rearrangement joins TRBV10-3 to TRBJ1-4; no firm D call. V gave up 3 bases and J gave up 3 bases, with 8 bases separating them. Germline values: CDR1 ENHRY, CDR2 SYGVKD. This CDR3 spans 14 amino acids. The CDR3 DNA sequence: TGTGCCATCAGTGAAGGTGCGGCTAATGAAAAACTGTTTTTT. This codes for CAISEGAANEKLFF.

This rearrangement joins TRBV19 to TRBJ1-5; D may be TRBD1 (6 bases). V was cut by 3 bases and J by 1 base, with 16 bases left in between. There are 17 residues in the CDR3. Looked up from germline, CDR1 is LNHDA and CDR2 is SQIVND (reference sequence). CDR3 in DNA: TGTGCCAGTAGTATCAGGTTACCCCAGGGGAGCAATCAGCCCCAGCATTTT. Protein sequence: CASSIRLPQGSNQPQHF.

CDR3 loop: CAARDRRYEQYF. The CDR3 region has the DNA TGTGCAGCCCGGGACAGGCGCTACGAGCAGTACTTC. V usage is TRBV28 and J usage is TRBJ2-7, with 8 bases aligning to TRBD1. The germline V gene has CDR1 MDHEN and CDR2 SYDVKM. The CDR3 runs 12 residues.

This clone was found a few times. J is TRBJ2-7 and V is TRBV18; a possible D gene is TRBD1 (6 bases). The CDR3 runs to 14 residues. The ends were cut back, 3 bases at V and 3 bases at J, with 12 bases in the middle. Germline values: CDR1 KGHSH, CDR2 LQKENI. The CDR3 reads CASSPAQGNYEQYF. The CDR3 DNA sequence: TGTGCCAGCTCACCGGCACAGGGAAACTACGAGCAGTACTTC.

The gene calls are TRBV7-9 and TRBJ1-2, with TRBD1 matching over 9 bases. The CDR3 loop spans 15 amino acids. CDR1 is SEHNR and CDR2 is FQNEAQ in the germline V gene (reference sequence). The V and J ends lost 1 base and 7 bases, in that order; junction bases with no gene match: 7. This chain's CDR3 is CASSLDWDRVAGYTF. Here the CDR3 DNA reads TGTGCCAGCAGCTTAGATTGGGACAGGGTCGCTGGCTACACCTTC. Combining the CDR3 with reference TRBV7-9 and TRBJ1-2 gives the whole variable domain DTGVSQNPRHKITKRGQNVTFRCDPISEHNRLYWYRQTLGQGPEFLTYFQNEAQLEKSRLLSDRFSAERPKGSFSTLEIQRTEQGDSAMYLCASSLDWDRVAGYTFGSGTRLTVV.

V is TRBV6-8 and J is TRBJ2-1, with TRBD2 identical over 12 bases. There are 16 residues in the CDR3. Germline lookup yields CDR1 MNHGY and CDR2 SAAAGT. J gave up 9 bases and V 5 bases, and 11 bases lay outside the gene matches. The CDR3 region is CASSGALAGGPGEQFF. The CDR3 nucleotides read TGTGCCAGCAGTGGGGCCCTAGCGGGAGGGCCAGGTGAGCAGTTCTTC.

The chain recombines TRBV5-6 with TRBJ1-5; D unresolved. This CDR3 spans 12 amino acids. V was clipped by 3 bases and J by 2 bases, with 3 bases between them. CDR1 is SGHDT, CDR2 YYEEEE, per germline. The CDR3 loop is CASSSGNQPQHF. In DNA, the CDR3 is TGTGCCAGCAGCTCGGGCAATCAGCCCCAGCATTTT.

This rearrangement joins TRBV9 to TRBJ1-5; D is perhaps TRBD1 (5 bases). There are 14 residues in the CDR3. The germline gives CDR1 SGDLS, CDR2 YYNGEE. Trimming took 5 bases from V and 2 from J, leaving 11 bases between them. The CDR3 nucleotides are TGTGCCAGCAGTCGGGGGAATGGCAATCAGCCCCAGCATTTT. This translates into CASSRGNGNQPQHF.

V usage is TRBV4-1 and J usage is TRBJ1-1; 7 nucleotides line up with TRBD1. The CDR3 is made up of 14 amino acids. Germline loops: CDR1 MGHRA, CDR2 YSYEKL. Trimming at V came to 3 bases and at J to 4 bases, leaving 5 bases not matched to a gene. The DNA for the CDR3 is TGCGCCAGCAGCCAGCTGACAGGGCCCACTGAAGCTTTCTTT. Protein sequence: CASSQLTGPTEAFF.

The sample holds a few counts of this clone. The chain couples TRBV5-5 to TRBJ1-2, with TRBD1 as a possible D gene (6 bases). Germline CDR1 is SGHKS and CDR2 is YYEKEE (reference sequence). V was shortened by 3 bases and J by 5 bases, with 11 bases between the two germline ends. CDR3 size: 13 residues. The CDR3 DNA sequence: TGTGCCAGCAGCTCACAGGGTGGGTATGGCTACACCTTC. It specifies CASSSQGGYGYTF.

The J gene is TRBJ1-5, the V gene TRBV3-1 (or the pseudogene TRBV3-2); the D gene is possibly TRBD1 (6 bases). The CDR3 has 14 residues. The V and J ends lost 6 bases and 0 bases respectively, with 9 bases between them. From germline, CDR1 is LGHDT and CDR2 YNNKEL (reference sequence). The CDR3 is CASRQTGSNQPQHF. The CDR3 bases are TGTGCCAGCAGGCAGACAGGTAGCAATCAGCCCCAGCATTTT.

This clone was counted between two and nine times. The genes are TRBV6-2 or TRBV6-3 and TRBJ1-5; a possible D gene is TRBD1 (5 bases). Germline V lookup: CDR1 MNHEY, CDR2 SVGEGT. V lost 1 base and J lost 6, with 16 bases in between. The CDR3 contains 16 residues. CDR3 DNA sequence: TGTGCCAGCAGTTACTTAACCGCCAGGGCTGGTCAGCCCCAGCATTTT. Translation gives CASSYLTARAGQPQHF.

This chain connects TRBV6-1 to TRBJ2-1; a possible D gene is TRBD1 (5 bases). Germline assignment: CDR1 MNHNS and CDR2 SASEGT. Trimming took 1 base from V and 2 from J, leaving 9 bases between them. This CDR3 has 15 residues. CDR3 residues: CASSEVSGTYNEQFF. In nucleotides, the CDR3 is TGTGCCAGCAGTGAAGTGTCAGGGACCTACAATGAGCAGTTCTTC.